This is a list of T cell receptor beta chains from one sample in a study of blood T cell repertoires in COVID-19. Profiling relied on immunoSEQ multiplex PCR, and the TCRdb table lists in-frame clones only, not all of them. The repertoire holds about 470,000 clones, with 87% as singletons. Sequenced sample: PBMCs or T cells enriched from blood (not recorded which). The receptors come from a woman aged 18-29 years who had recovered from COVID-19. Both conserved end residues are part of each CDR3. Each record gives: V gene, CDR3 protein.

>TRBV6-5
CASSPRGGTGYEQYF
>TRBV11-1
CASSLGQPETQYF
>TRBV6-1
CASSEYVSLMNTEAFF
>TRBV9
CASSVVPSQVYGAFF
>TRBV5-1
CASSFRSSGIQDTQYF
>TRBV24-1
CATSSRLSGANVLTF
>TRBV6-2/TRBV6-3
CASSPRFFDGGKYEQYF
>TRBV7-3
CASSLNTGVGELFF
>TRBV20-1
CSASTGGPTDTQYF
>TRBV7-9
CASSLSTANYGYTF
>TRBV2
CASNPTGILDKNIQYF
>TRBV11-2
CASSPGRQGRGNQPQHF
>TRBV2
CASRLRQGAASQNEQFF
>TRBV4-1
CASSQLGQALEAFF
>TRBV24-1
CATRDTLNTEAFF
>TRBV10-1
CATPRGGGNDYGYTF
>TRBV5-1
CASRQGSSYEQYF
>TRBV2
CASSESGGEQPQHF
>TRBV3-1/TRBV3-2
CASSQGAGYNEQFF
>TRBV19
CASSSAVTGDFWSNQPQHF
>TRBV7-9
CASSSGTSGLTYEQYF
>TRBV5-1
CASSGQDREYGYTF
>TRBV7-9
CASSAGTGASGNTIYF